The 32 T cell receptor beta chains reported below all come from one sample, sequenced in a study of blood T cell repertoires in COVID-19. Clones were sequenced by immunoSEQ multiplex PCR, and TCRdb holds only the in-frame ones, with some missing. The sample records about 190,000 clones, 80% to 90% being singletons. The sequenced sample consisted of peripheral blood. The receptors were gathered from a man aged 25 to 40 with acute or convalescent COVID-19.

V is TRBV30 and J is TRBJ1-2; 8 bases align to TRBD1. The CDR3 has 14 residues. CDR1 and CDR2 (germline): GTSNPN, SVGIG (reference sequence). V lost 2 bases to trimming and J lost 8 bases; unmatched junction nucleotides: 10. This CDR3 reads CAWSSGTGLLGYTF. CDR3 DNA sequence: TGTGCCTGGAGTTCCGGGACAGGCCTATTAGGCTACACCTTC.

The rearrangement uses TRBV19 and TRBJ2-7, with D possibly matching TRBD2 (6 bases). Trimming took off 8 bases at V and 3 bases at J, with 17 bases between the two ends. The germline gives CDR1 LNHDA, CDR2 SQIVND (reference sequence). This CDR3 comprises 14 residues. In nucleotides, the CDR3 is TGTGCCAGTGGGGGGACTGGAGGGAACTACGAGCAGTACTTC. It is translated as CASGGTGGNYEQYF.

The chain combines TRBV4-2 with TRBJ1-2; TRBD1 matches at 8 bases. Losses at the gene ends were 8 bases for V and 10 bases for J; bases not matched to a gene: 12. The CDR3 is 13 amino acids. The germline gives CDR1 LGHNA, CDR2 YNFKEQ. CDR3 in amino acids: CASRPGQGQDYTF. CDR3 bases: TGTGCCAGCCGCCCCGGACAGGGTCAAGACTACACCTTC.

J is TRBJ2-7 and V is TRBV3-1 (or the pseudogene TRBV3-2); D ambiguous. The CDR3 spans 12 residues. Germline V gene data show CDR1 as LGHDT and CDR2 as YNNKEL (reference sequence). Trimming removed 2 bases at V and 2 bases at J, with 4 bases between. The CDR3 DNA is TGTGCCAGCAGCCAACTCCCCTACGAGCAGTACTTC. Translating it yields CASSQLPYEQYF.

The V and J genes are TRBV28 and TRBJ2-2; D unresolved. This CDR3 comprises 13 residues. Germline V gene sequence: CDR1 MDHEN, CDR2 SYDVKM. Trimming removed 5 bases from V and 6 bases from J, with 10 bases in between. The chain's CDR3 is CASSMRISGELFF. CDR3 bases: TGTGCCAGCAGTATGAGAATTTCCGGGGAGCTGTTTTTT.

This clone has only a few counts. At one boundary the junction diverges from the germline segment, which might be a read error. The genes are TRBV5-4 and TRBJ1-2, with D possibly being TRBD1 (5 bases). This CDR3 spans 13 amino acids. In germline, CDR1 is SGHNT, CDR2 YYREEE (reference sequence). CDR3 sequence reads: CASTLGTQRGYTF. The CDR3 nucleotides are TGTGCCAGCACCTTGGGGACTCAAAGGGGCTACACCTTC.

The chain uses TRBV19 and TRBJ2-1, with 8 bases matching TRBD2. V shed 5 bases, J shed 6 bases, and the junction held 9 bases outside the gene matches. This CDR3 contains 15 residues. The V gene's germline CDR1 is LNHDA and CDR2 SQIVND (reference sequence). The CDR3 here is CASSPRVAGSNEQFF. CDR3 DNA: TGTGCCAGTAGTCCCCGGGTAGCGGGGTCCAATGAGCAGTTCTTC.

As to this clone: Other nucleotide sequences from this sample produce the same CDR3. The chain employs TRBV5-1 and TRBJ2-7; TRBD2 aligns across 7 bases. V lost 4 bases to trimming and J lost 4 bases; unmatched junction nucleotides: 11. The CDR3 loop spans 15 amino acids. CDR1 and CDR2 (germline): SGHRS, YFSETQ. The CDR3 DNA follows: TGCGCCAGCAGCCCCAACGATCTAGCGGTTTACGAGCAGTACTTC. Protein product: CASSPNDLAVYEQYF.

The rearrangement joins TRBV5-1 to TRBJ1-2; D gene uncertain. V was shortened by 4 bases and J by 3 bases, with 13 bases between the two germline ends. Germline V gives CDR1 SGHRS, CDR2 YFSETQ. CDR3 length: 14 amino acids. CDR3: CASSGEQPYYGYTF. CDR3 DNA: TGCGCCAGCAGCGGAGAGCAGCCGTACTATGGCTACACCTTC.

The V and J genes are TRBV4-2 and TRBJ2-5, with 10 bases matching TRBD2. Per germline, CDR1 LGHNA and CDR2 YNFKEQ. The V and J ends lost 1 base and 2 bases, in that order; junction bases with no gene match: 1. The CDR3 loop spans 15 amino acids. The chain's CDR3 is CASSQVAGGQETQYF. The CDR3 region has the DNA TGTGCCAGCAGCCAAGTAGCGGGGGGTCAAGAGACCCAGTACTTC.

The chain recombines TRBV14 with TRBJ2-7; 7 bases agree with TRBD2. Looked up from germline, CDR1 is SGHDN and CDR2 is FVKESK. V gave up 1 base and J gave up 1 base; unmatched junction bases: 7. The CDR3 loop spans 16 amino acids. The CDR3, as DNA: TGTGCCAGCAGCCAAGCCACGGGACTACTGTCCTACGAGCAGTACTTC. Translation gives CASSQATGLLSYEQYF.

This clone turned up a few times. The chain links TRBV2 to TRBJ1-1, with D hard to call. Germline V gene sequence: CDR1 SNHLY, CDR2 FYNNEI. This CDR3 region has 14 residues. Trimming pared 4 bases from V and 4 bases from J, leaving 13 bases between. In nucleotides, the CDR3 is TGTGCCAGCAGTGGCAGGTGGCTGGGCACTGAAGCTTTCTTT. This codes for CASSGRWLGTEAFF.

The chain joins TRBV3-1 (or the pseudogene TRBV3-2) to TRBJ1-2, with 8 bases aligning to TRBD1. CDR1 LGHDT and CDR2 YNNKEL come from the germline V gene (reference sequence). V trimming: 1 base; J trimming: 7 bases; junction bases outside the gene matches: 5. The CDR3 has 14 residues. CDR3 in amino acids: CASSQGQGLAGYTF. CDR3 nucleotide sequence: TGTGCCAGCAGCCAAGGACAGGGGTTGGCTGGCTACACCTTC.

CDR3 protein: CASSEQDRSNTGELFF. As DNA, the CDR3 is TGTGCCAGCAGTGAACAGGACAGATCGAACACCGGGGAGCTGTTTTTT. The chain combines TRBV6-4 with TRBJ2-2; D might be TRBD1 (6 bases). Trimming took 3 bases from V and 0 from J, leaving 11 bases between them. This CDR3 is built from 16 residues. CDR1 MRHNA and CDR2 SNTAGT come from the germline V gene.

The rearrangement joins TRBV28 to TRBJ2-7; D unclear. V lost 1 base to trimming and J lost 6 bases, with 7 bases between them. The CDR3 is made up of 12 amino acids. The germline gives CDR1 MDHEN, CDR2 SYDVKM. The CDR3 protein is CASSLSVSEQYF. The CDR3 DNA follows: TGTGCCAGCAGTTTATCGGTCTCCGAGCAGTACTTC.

The rearrangement joins TRBV27 to TRBJ2-2; 8 positions match TRBD1. The junction had 1 base not matched to a gene; V was cut back by 1 base and J by 0 bases. The CDR3 has 16 amino acids. Germline assignment: CDR1 MNHEY and CDR2 SMNVEV (reference sequence). The CDR3 DNA is TGTGCCAGCAGTTTATGGGGACAGGCGAACACCGGGGAGCTGTTTTTT. Amino acids: CASSLWGQANTGELFF.

This rearrangement joins TRBV6-6 to TRBJ1-2, with 10 bases fitting TRBD1. Germline V CDR1 and CDR2: MNHNY, SVGAGI (reference sequence). With 3 bases clipped from V and 4 bases from J, the junction kept 2 bases outside the gene matches. The CDR3 sequence is 14 residues long. For the CDR3, the DNA is TGTGCCAGCAGTTATGGGACAGGGGCCTATGGCTACACCTTC. Translating it yields CASSYGTGAYGYTF.

V and J are TRBV3-1 (or the pseudogene TRBV3-2) and TRBJ1-1; D ambiguous. The germline gives CDR1 LGHDT, CDR2 YNNKEL (reference sequence). CDR3 length equals 14 residues. Trimming cost V 4 bases and J 6 bases, with 15 bases left between them. CDR3 coding DNA: TGTGCCAGCAGCCTCTTCGGGAGCGGGGCTGAAGCTTTCTTT. It translates to CASSLFGSGAEAFF.

The chain carries TRBV12-5 and TRBJ1-1; no definite D call. Trimming removed 5 bases at V and 8 bases at J, with 12 bases between. The length of the CDR3 is 12 residues. Looked up from germline, CDR1 is LGHNT and CDR2 is FRNRAP. CDR3 DNA: TGTGCTAGTGGTCTGGACCTCGGGGAAGCTTTCTTT. This gives the protein CASGLDLGEAFF.

The gene calls are TRBV18 and TRBJ2-7; D perhaps matches TRBD1 (5 bases). The V gene lost 2 bases and the J gene lost 3 bases, with 14 bases spanning the gap. Germline V CDR1 and CDR2: KGHSH, LQKENI. The CDR3 consists of 15 residues. CDR3 amino acids: CASSPAQGYNYEQYF. The CDR3 DNA is TGTGCCAGCTCACCAGCCCAGGGCTACAACTACGAGCAGTACTTC.

The CDR3 sequence is CASSFGGRAEAFF. CDR3 DNA: TGTGCCAGCAGTTTCGGGGGAAGGGCTGAAGCTTTCTTT. The rearrangement links TRBV12-3 or TRBV12-4 to TRBJ1-1, with D possibly being TRBD1 (5 bases). The CDR3 extends over 13 amino acids. Trimming took 3 bases from V and 6 from J, leaving 11 bases between them.

The gene calls are TRBV7-3 and TRBJ2-5; D is unclear. The germline V and J ends were trimmed by 5 bases and 2 bases, with 6 bases remaining between them. The CDR3 extends over 12 amino acids. Germline CDR1 reads SGHTA; CDR2 reads FQGTGA. DNA of the CDR3: TGTGCCAGCAGCCTAGAGCAAGAGACCCAGTACTTC. Amino acid sequence: CASSLEQETQYF.

The V and J genes are TRBV28 and TRBJ1-2, with D maybe TRBD1 (6 bases). Germline CDR1 reads MDHEN; CDR2 reads SYDVKM. The CDR3 has 12 residues. Trimming stripped 2 bases from V and 9 bases from J, with 10 bases between. CDR3 DNA: TGTGCCAGCAGTTTAGGGACAATCAGCTACACCTTC. It codes for CASSLGTISYTF.

In the case of this clone: The junction differs from germline at one of its ends, possibly a read error. The chain recombines TRBV7-7 with TRBJ1-2; D is perhaps TRBD1 (6 bases). Germline V gene data show CDR1 as SSHAT and CDR2 as FNYEAQ (reference sequence). The CDR3 has 14 residues. The CDR3 DNA sequence: TGTGCTAGCAGCTCAATTTCAGCAGGGGATGGCTACACCTTC. Protein sequence: CASSSISAGDGYTF.

The V call is TRBV6-5, the J call TRBJ1-2; D is ambiguous. The CDR3 consists of 14 residues. Deletions cut 6 bases from V and 4 bases from J, with 15 bases between. Germline V gene data show CDR1 as MNHEY and CDR2 as SVGAGI. CDR3 in DNA: TGTGCCAGCAGCCGCGACTCAGTAGGCTATGGCTACACCTTC. This sequence encodes CASSRDSVGYGYTF.

The V gene is TRBV2, the J gene TRBJ2-1; D unclear. Trimming cost V 5 bases and J 3 bases, with 8 bases left between them. Germline loops: CDR1 SNHLY, CDR2 FYNNEI. The CDR3 has 13 amino acids. The CDR3 DNA reads as TGTGCCAGCAGTCCCGACAACTACAATGAGCAGTTCTTC. This sequence encodes CASSPDNYNEQFF.

V is TRBV6-2 or TRBV6-3 and J is TRBJ2-7; 8 bases align to TRBD2. V trimming: 5 bases; J trimming: 0 bases; junction bases outside the gene matches: 6. The CDR3 has 15 amino acids. Germline values: CDR1 MNHEY, CDR2 SVGEGT. CDR3 region: CASSRLAQSSYEQYF. Here the CDR3 DNA reads TGTGCCAGCAGTCGACTAGCGCAGAGCTCCTACGAGCAGTACTTC.

The rearrangement links TRBV6-5 to TRBJ2-7, with D unclear. The V end lost 0 bases, the J end lost 9 bases, and 21 bases lay between the germline ends. The CDR3 runs 16 residues. Germline lookup yields CDR1 MNHEY and CDR2 SVGAGI. CDR3 amino acids: CASSYSLSLPPSSQYF. In DNA form, the CDR3 reads TGTGCCAGCAGTTACTCGCTGTCACTCCCCCCATCCTCGCAGTACTTC.

The J gene is TRBJ1-3, the V gene TRBV3-1 (or the pseudogene TRBV3-2); D remains ambiguous. The germline V gene has CDR1 LGHDT and CDR2 YNNKEL (reference sequence). The length of the CDR3 is 12 residues. Trimming stripped 3 bases from V and 4 bases from J, with 4 bases between. The DNA of the CDR3 is TGTGCCAGCAGCCAGAGAGGAAACACCATATATTTT. It is translated as CASSQRGNTIYF.

V is TRBV6-5 and J is TRBJ1-5; no firm D call. V was clipped by 6 bases and J by 2 bases, with 5 bases between them. Looked up from germline, CDR1 is MNHEY and CDR2 is SVGAGI. The CDR3 totals 12 residues. CDR3 region: CASSRGNQPQHF. The CDR3 nucleotides read TGTGCCAGCAGCCGAGGCAATCAGCCCCAGCATTTT.

This clone appeared once. The chain has TRBV7-3 and TRBJ2-1, with 7 nucleotides matching TRBD1. V lost 2 bases, J lost 2 bases, and 3 bases stayed unmatched. The CDR3 is 15 amino acids. CDR1 and CDR2 from the germline V gene are SGHTA and FQGTGA. CDR3 DNA sequence: TGTGCCAGCAGCTTAGAGGGGGCCCCCTACAATGAGCAGTTCTTC. Amino acid sequence: CASSLEGAPYNEQFF.

The V call is TRBV11-3, the J call TRBJ2-5, with D maybe TRBD1 (6 bases). Germline V gene data show CDR1 as SGHNT and CDR2 as YENEEA. V dropped 5 bases and J dropped 0 bases, with 13 bases sitting between them. The CDR3 has 15 residues. In DNA form, the CDR3 reads TGTGCCAGCAGCGACGCCACAGGGAACCAAGAGACCCAGTACTTC. Protein product: CASSDATGNQETQYF.